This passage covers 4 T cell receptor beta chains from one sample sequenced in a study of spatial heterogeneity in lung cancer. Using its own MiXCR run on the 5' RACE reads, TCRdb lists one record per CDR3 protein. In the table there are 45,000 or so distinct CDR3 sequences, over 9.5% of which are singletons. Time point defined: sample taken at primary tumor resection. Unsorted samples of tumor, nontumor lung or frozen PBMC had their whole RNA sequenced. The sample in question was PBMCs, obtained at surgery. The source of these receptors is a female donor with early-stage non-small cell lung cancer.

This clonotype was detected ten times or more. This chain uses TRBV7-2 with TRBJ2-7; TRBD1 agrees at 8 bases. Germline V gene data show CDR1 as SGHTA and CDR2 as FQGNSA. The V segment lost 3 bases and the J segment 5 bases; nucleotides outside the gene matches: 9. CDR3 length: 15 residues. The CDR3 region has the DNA TGTGCCAGCAGCTTTCAGGGGGCCTCTTCGAACGAGCAGTACTTC. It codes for CASSFQGASSNEQYF.

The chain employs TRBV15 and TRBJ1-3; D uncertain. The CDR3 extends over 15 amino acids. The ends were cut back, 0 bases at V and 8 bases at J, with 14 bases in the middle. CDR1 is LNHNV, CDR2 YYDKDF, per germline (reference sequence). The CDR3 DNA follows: TGTGCCACCAGCAGAGATGACCGTATTGGGGACACCATATATTTT. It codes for CATSRDDRIGDTIYF.

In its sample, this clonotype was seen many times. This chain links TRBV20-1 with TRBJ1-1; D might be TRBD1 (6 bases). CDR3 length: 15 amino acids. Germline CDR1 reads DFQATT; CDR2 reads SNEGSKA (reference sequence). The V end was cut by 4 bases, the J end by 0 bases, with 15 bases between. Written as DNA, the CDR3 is TGCAGTGCTAAAGGGGGTCGTAGGGTGAACACTGAAGCTTTCTTT. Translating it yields CSAKGGRRVNTEAFF.

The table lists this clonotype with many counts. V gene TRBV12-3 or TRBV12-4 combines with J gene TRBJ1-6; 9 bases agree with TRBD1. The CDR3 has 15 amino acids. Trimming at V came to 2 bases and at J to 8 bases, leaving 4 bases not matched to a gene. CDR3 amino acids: CASSLTGGGDSPLHF. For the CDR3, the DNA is TGTGCCAGCAGTTTAACAGGGGGCGGTGATTCACCCCTCCACTTT.